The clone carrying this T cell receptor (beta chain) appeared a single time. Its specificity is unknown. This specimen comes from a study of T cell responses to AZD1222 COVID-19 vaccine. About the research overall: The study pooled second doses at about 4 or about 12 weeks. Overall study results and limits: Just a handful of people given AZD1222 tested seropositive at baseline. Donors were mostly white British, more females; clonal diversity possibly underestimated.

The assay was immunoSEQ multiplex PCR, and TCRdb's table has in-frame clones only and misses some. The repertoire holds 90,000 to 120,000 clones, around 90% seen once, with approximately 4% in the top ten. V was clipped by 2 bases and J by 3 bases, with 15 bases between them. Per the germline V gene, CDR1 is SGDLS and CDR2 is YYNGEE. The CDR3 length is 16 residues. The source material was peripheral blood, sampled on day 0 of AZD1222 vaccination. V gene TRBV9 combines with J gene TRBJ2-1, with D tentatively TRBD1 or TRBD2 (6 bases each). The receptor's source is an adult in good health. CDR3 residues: CASSVVQGAGYNEQFF. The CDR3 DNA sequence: TGTGCCAGCAGCGTCGTACAGGGAGCGGGCTACAATGAGCAGTTCTTC.